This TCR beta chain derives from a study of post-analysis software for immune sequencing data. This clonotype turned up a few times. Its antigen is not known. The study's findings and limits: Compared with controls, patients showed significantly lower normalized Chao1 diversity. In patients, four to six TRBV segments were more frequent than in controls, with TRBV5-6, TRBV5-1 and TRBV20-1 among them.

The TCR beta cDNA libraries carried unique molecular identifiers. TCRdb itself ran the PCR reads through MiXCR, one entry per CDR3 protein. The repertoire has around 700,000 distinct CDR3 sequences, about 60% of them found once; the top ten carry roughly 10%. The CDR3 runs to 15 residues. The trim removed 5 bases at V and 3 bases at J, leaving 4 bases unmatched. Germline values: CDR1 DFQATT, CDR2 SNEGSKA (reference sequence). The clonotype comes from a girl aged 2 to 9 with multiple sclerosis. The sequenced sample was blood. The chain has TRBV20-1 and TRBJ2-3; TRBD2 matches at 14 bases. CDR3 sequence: CSAGRLAGGTDTQYF. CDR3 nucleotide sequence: TGCAGTGCTGGTCGACTAGCGGGAGGGACAGATACGCAGTATTTT.